The 27 T cell receptor beta chains below all came from one sample that was sequenced in a study of control samples from healthy donors and cancer patients. Clones were read by immunoSEQ multiplex PCR, and TCRdb kept only the in-frame ones, dropping some. In the table there are 110,000 or so clones, about 87% of which are singletons. Sequencing input: blood. Receptors originate from a man aged 30 to 45 in good health.

This CDR3 is CASGSDPLNEKLFF. In DNA, the CDR3 is TGTGCTAGTGGTTCCGACCCTCTAAATGAAAAACTGTTTTTT. The rearrangement joins TRBV12-5 to TRBJ1-4; D gene uncertain. Germline V gene sequence: CDR1 LGHNT, CDR2 FRNRAP. This CDR3 is 14 amino acids long. V shed 4 bases and J shed 5 bases, with 11 bases lying between them.

This clone appeared a few times. This chain joins TRBV7-8 and TRBJ1-2; a weak D match, TRBD1 (5 bases). V lost 8 bases and J lost 8, with 12 bases in between. The germline V gene encodes CDR1 SGHVS and CDR2 FQNEAQ. The CDR3 length is 11 residues. CDR3 sequence reads: CASGQGQGYTF. The DNA for the CDR3 is TGTGCCAGCGGGCAGGGTCAGGGCTACACCTTC.

The chain couples TRBV15 to TRBJ1-2, with 11 bases matching TRBD1. Germline V gene sequence: CDR1 LNHNV, CDR2 YYDKDF (reference sequence). This CDR3 has 15 amino acids. The V segment lost 5 bases and the J segment 2 bases; nucleotides outside the gene matches: 4. The CDR3 nucleotides read TGTGCCACCAGCGGACAGGGGGCTGGAAACTATGGCTACACCTTC. As protein: CATSGQGAGNYGYTF.

The chain is built from TRBV2 and TRBJ2-2; TRBD1 matches at 9 bases. The trim removed 5 bases at V and 3 bases at J, leaving 4 bases unmatched. This CDR3 spans 15 amino acids. Germline V lookup: CDR1 SNHLY, CDR2 FYNNEI. The CDR3 DNA reads TGTGCCAGCAGTCTAAGGACAGGGGACACCGGGGAGCTGTTTTTT. It is translated as CASSLRTGDTGELFF.

V gene TRBV10-3 combines with J gene TRBJ2-7, with 9 positions matching TRBD2. CDR1 and CDR2 from the germline V gene are ENHRY and SYGVKD. The CDR3 loop spans 15 amino acids. The trim removed 6 bases at V and 1 base at J, leaving 7 bases unmatched. The CDR3 is CAISSSGDLSYEQYV. The CDR3 DNA sequence: TGTGCCATCAGCTCTAGCGGGGACTTATCCTACGAGCAGTACGTC.

This clone is a singleton in its sample. The chain has TRBV5-1 and TRBJ1-1, with D perhaps matching TRBD1 (5 bases). This CDR3 spans 15 amino acids. Germline CDR1 reads SGHRS; CDR2 reads YFSETQ. V was clipped by 1 base and J by 1 base, with 11 bases between them. The CDR3 DNA reads TGCGCCAGCAGCTTGTATCCGACAGAGAACACTGAAGCTTTCTTT. It encodes CASSLYPTENTEAFF.

This clone was seen at least ten times. The rearrangement uses TRBV7-2 and TRBJ1-2; D gene unclear. The CDR3 runs to 14 residues. Germline CDR1 is SGHTA and CDR2 is FQGNSA. Trimming took 1 base from V and 4 from J, leaving 10 bases between them. CDR3 protein: CASSLGPDGYGYTF. DNA for the CDR3: TGTGCCAGCAGCTTAGGCCCGGATGGCTATGGCTACACCTTC.

V gene TRBV2 combines with J gene TRBJ1-1; D may be TRBD1 (6 bases). The CDR3 has 17 residues. The germline V gene has CDR1 SNHLY and CDR2 FYNNEI. Trimming took 3 bases from V and 0 from J, leaving 17 bases between them. The CDR3 reads CASSDIRGTPLNTEAFF. In nucleotides, the CDR3 is TGTGCCAGCAGTGATATTAGGGGGACGCCTCTGAACACTGAAGCTTTCTTT.

V usage is TRBV7-8 and J usage is TRBJ1-6; tentatively, D is TRBD1 (5 bases). V was shortened by 3 bases and J by 1 base, with 16 bases between the two germline ends. CDR3 length equals 18 residues. The germline gives CDR1 SGHVS, CDR2 FQNEAQ. The CDR3 region has the DNA TGTGCCAGCAGCTTGTCTATGGGGGGGTTGTCCTATAATTCACCCCTCCACTTT. Translating gives CASSLSMGGLSYNSPLHF.

The chain is built from TRBV6-2 or TRBV6-3 and TRBJ1-5; 9 bases agree with TRBD1. Germline CDR1 and CDR2: MNHEY and SVGEGT. The trim removed 0 bases at V and 6 bases at J, leaving 9 bases unmatched. This CDR3 spans 17 amino acids. For the CDR3, the DNA is TGTGCCAGCAGTTACTCAAGGACAGGGGTCCCTCCTCAGCCCCAGCATTTT. It specifies CASSYSRTGVPPQPQHF.

V usage is TRBV13 and J usage is TRBJ1-2; a possible D gene is TRBD1 (5 bases). This CDR3 comprises 13 residues. V was clipped by 4 bases and J by 11 bases, with 17 bases between them. Germline CDR1 is PRHDT and CDR2 is FYEKMQ (reference sequence). The CDR3 DNA is TGTGCCAGCAGCTCAGGGAACAGCGGGAGGTACACCTTC. It encodes CASSSGNSGRYTF.

V is TRBV3-1 (or the pseudogene TRBV3-2) and J is TRBJ2-5; D uncertain. Trimming removed 5 bases at V and 3 bases at J, with 4 bases between. The CDR3 loop spans 11 amino acids. Per germline, CDR1 LGHDT and CDR2 YNNKEL (reference sequence). The CDR3 sequence: CASSVEETQYF. In DNA form, the CDR3 reads TGTGCCAGCAGCGTGGAAGAGACCCAGTACTTC.

The chain recombines TRBV9 with TRBJ1-5; 12 bases align to TRBD1. The germline V gene encodes CDR1 SGDLS and CDR2 YYNGEE. The CDR3 runs 15 residues. Trimming took 4 bases from V and 6 from J; bases not matched to a gene: 5. The CDR3 sequence is CASSSGTGGFQPQHF. For the CDR3, the DNA is TGTGCCAGCAGCTCCGGGACAGGGGGCTTTCAGCCCCAGCATTTT.

This clone is a singleton in its sample. This chain links TRBV19 with TRBJ1-4; TRBD1 agrees at 8 bases. The germline CDR1 and CDR2 sequences are LNHDA and SQIVND (reference sequence). CDR3 length equals 17 residues. V shed 4 bases and J 7 bases; nucleotides not matched to a gene: 14. This CDR3 is CASSRDGTGHGGEKLFF. CDR3 coding DNA: TGTGCCAGTAGTAGAGATGGGACAGGTCATGGGGGTGAAAAACTGTTTTTT.

The genes are TRBV2 and TRBJ1-5; no firm D call. The CDR3 runs 13 residues. Germline CDR1 is SNHLY and CDR2 is FYNNEI. V was clipped by 7 bases and J by 1 base, with 8 bases between them. CDR3 sequence reads: CASKDGSNQPQHF. The CDR3 DNA sequence: TGTGCCAGCAAGGACGGCAGCAATCAGCCCCAGCATTTT.

This clone was seen only a few times. The rearrangement links TRBV20-1 to TRBJ2-7, with TRBD1 identical over 8 bases. J gave up 3 bases and V 3 bases, and 7 bases lay outside the gene matches. The CDR3 is made up of 14 amino acids. Germline assignment: CDR1 DFQATT and CDR2 SNEGSKA (reference sequence). This chain's CDR3 is CSASSPTGDYEQYF. The DNA of the CDR3 is TGCAGTGCTAGTAGCCCGACAGGGGACTACGAGCAGTACTTC.

J is TRBJ1-5 and V is TRBV4-1; D gene ambiguous. The V end was cut by 4 bases, the J end by 0 bases, with 7 bases between. The CDR3 sequence is 14 residues long. CDR1 and CDR2 from the germline V gene are MGHRA and YSYEKL. CDR3 DNA sequence: TGCGCCAGCAGCCCCCAGTCTAGCAATCAGCCCCAGCATTTT. Translation: CASSPQSSNQPQHF.

This clone was detected once. The J gene is TRBJ2-7, the V gene TRBV6-5, with TRBD1 identical over 9 bases. Unmatched junction bases numbered 11, after V lost 5 bases and J lost 6 bases. The CDR3 contains 15 residues. Germline loops: CDR1 MNHEY, CDR2 SVGAGI. The CDR3 protein is CASSPRWRDRVEQYF. The CDR3 coding sequence is TGTGCCAGCAGTCCCCGATGGCGGGACAGGGTCGAGCAGTACTTC.

Concerning this clone itself: The sample contains more than one DNA sequence encoding this CDR3. The V call is TRBV7-3, the J call TRBJ1-1; D is perhaps TRBD1 (5 bases). V was trimmed by 4 bases and J by 1 base, leaving 7 bases between them. Germline V gives CDR1 SGHTA, CDR2 FQGTGA. There are 13 residues in the CDR3. CDR3 nucleotides: TGTGCCAGCAGCTCCGGGGCGAACACTGAAGCTTTCTTT. It is translated as CASSSGANTEAFF.

This clone showed up just once. Given the absence of the conserved phenylalanine or tryptophan at the CDR3 end, a read error is likely. The DNA is omitted, as the CDR3 cannot be located on it reliably, and the CDR3 follows TCRdb's listing. The V and J genes are TRBV24-1 and TRBJ1-2. In germline, CDR1 is KGHDR, CDR2 SFDVKD. The CDR3 contains 8 residues when both ends are counted. The CDR3 region is CATSVGLG.

The rearrangement links TRBV11-3 to TRBJ2-1; D unresolved. This CDR3 contains 14 residues. Germline values: CDR1 SGHNT, CDR2 YENEEA. Trimming left V 0 bases short and J 8 bases short, with 11 bases between. CDR3 region: CASSLDDGSHEQFF. Written as DNA, the CDR3 is TGTGCCAGCAGCTTAGACGACGGCAGCCATGAGCAGTTCTTC.

J is TRBJ1-5 and V is TRBV19; 7 nucleotides match TRBD1. V shed 2 bases, J shed 4 bases, and the junction held 5 bases outside the gene matches. The CDR3 totals 15 residues. CDR1 LNHDA and CDR2 SQIVND come from the germline V gene (reference sequence). The CDR3 region is CASSIRTGLNQPQHF. The CDR3 region has the DNA TGTGCCAGTAGTATACGGACAGGCCTAAATCAGCCCCAGCATTTT.

This clone came up once. The chain combines TRBV20-1 with TRBJ2-4, with TRBD2 matching 10 bases. The germline V gene encodes CDR1 DFQATT and CDR2 SNEGSKA (reference sequence). V trimming: 3 bases; J trimming: 0 bases; junction bases outside the gene matches: 14. The CDR3 is made up of 19 amino acids. The CDR3 nucleotides read TGCAGTGCTAGTCCCAGCGGGGGGGGGCGCCGGGAAGCCAAAAACATTCAGTACTTC. Protein: CSASPSGGGRREAKNIQYF.

Only a few counts were recorded for this clone. As DNA, the CDR3 is TGTGCCTGGAGTGATACAGCTTCACCCCTCCACTTT. This gives the protein CAWSDTASPLHF. The rearrangement uses TRBV30 and TRBJ1-6; no reliable D call. CDR3 length equals 12 residues. Germline CDR1 GTSNPN, CDR2 SVGIG (reference sequence). Trimming left V 1 base short and J 9 bases short, with 7 bases between. Based on the CDR3 plus reference TRBV30 and TRBJ1-6, the full variable domain is SQTIHQWPATLVQPVGSPLSLECTVEGTSNPNLYWYRQAAGRGLQLLFYSVGIGQISSEVPQNLSASRPQDRQFILSSKKLLLSDSGFYLCAWSDTASPLHFGNGTRLTVT.

This chain links TRBV7-8 with TRBJ1-2; weak D call: TRBD1 (6 bases). The CDR3 contains 14 residues. V lost 5 bases to trimming and J lost 6 bases, with 16 bases between them. From germline, CDR1 is SGHVS and CDR2 FQNEAQ. The CDR3 here is CASSANAGEDGYTF. CDR3 bases: TGTGCCAGCAGCGCTAATGCAGGGGAGGATGGCTACACCTTC.

Here the CDR3 DNA reads TGCGCCAGCAGCTCGACAGGGGAAGCCTACGAGCAGTACTTC. This gives the protein CASSSTGEAYEQYF. The rearrangement uses TRBV5-1 and TRBJ2-7, with 8 bases aligning to TRBD1. V was clipped by 3 bases and J by 2 bases; unmatched bases: 4. The CDR3 runs to 14 residues. The V gene's germline CDR1 is SGHRS and CDR2 YFSETQ.

The chain links TRBV21-1 to TRBJ1-5; TRBD1, the table's D call, lacks a check against the DNA. TRBV21-1 is a pseudogene. This CDR3 has 19 residues. The CDR3 loop is CASSKAEIGGEDSNQPQHF. The CDR3 bases are TGTGCCAGCAGCAAAGCGGAAATAGGGGGCGAGGATAGCAATCAGCCCCAGCATTTT.